Following are 8 T cell receptor beta chains from one sample sequenced in a study of blood T cell repertoires in COVID-19. Method: immunoSEQ multiplex PCR; TCRdb's copy keeps in-frame clones and lacks some. The table shows 200,000 to 300,000 clones, with around 89% occurring only once. Sequencing was carried out using PBMCs or T cells enriched from blood (not recorded which). The source is a woman aged 30 to 39 who had recovered from COVID-19.

The genes are TRBV24-1 and TRBJ2-1; TRBD2 agrees at 10 bases. Germline CDR1 and CDR2: KGHDR and SFDVKD. V shed 5 bases and J 0 bases; nucleotides not matched to a gene: 12. This CDR3 is 19 amino acids long. Here the CDR3 DNA reads TGTGCCACCAGTGCTTGGGGGGTAGCGGGAGGAGACTCCTACAATGAGCAGTTCTTC. Protein sequence: CATSAWGVAGGDSYNEQFF.

This chain's CDR3 is CASSLGAHTIYF. Here the CDR3 DNA reads TGTGCCAGCAGCTTAGGCGCTCACACCATATATTTT. The chain is built from TRBV11-2 and TRBJ1-3; D is unresolved. CDR3 length equals 12 residues. Per the germline V gene, CDR1 is SGHAT and CDR2 is FQNNGV. V was trimmed by 1 base and J by 8 bases, leaving 6 bases between them.

This clone was seen once. This chain joins TRBV19 and TRBJ1-2; TRBD1 matches 8 bases. Trimming took 7 bases from V and 4 from J; bases not matched to a gene: 8. Germline loops: CDR1 LNHDA, CDR2 SQIVND (reference sequence). This CDR3 is built from 14 residues. CDR3 coding DNA: TGTGCCAGTAAGGACAGGGATCGTACCTATGGCTACACCTTC. Translated: CASKDRDRTYGYTF.

The V and J genes are TRBV20-1 and TRBJ2-1; D perhaps matches TRBD2 (6 bases). Trimming removed 3 bases from V and 0 bases from J, with 21 bases in between. The CDR3 has 18 residues. CDR1 DFQATT and CDR2 SNEGSKA come from the germline V gene (reference sequence). The CDR3: CSASYGYGGYSSYNEQFF. In DNA form, the CDR3 reads TGCAGTGCTAGTTATGGCTATGGGGGGTATTCCTCCTACAATGAGCAGTTCTTC.

This clone appeared once. The rearrangement links TRBV6-2 or TRBV6-3 to TRBJ2-7, with 11 bases matching TRBD2. CDR1 is MNHEY and CDR2 is SVGEGT in the germline V gene. This CDR3 contains 15 residues. V was clipped by 5 bases and J by 4 bases; unmatched bases: 7. DNA for the CDR3: TGTGCCAGCAGTCGAACCACTAGCGGGAGTTACGAGCAGTACTTC. Protein: CASSRTTSGSYEQYF.

In its sample, this clone was seen once. This chain uses TRBV6-2 or TRBV6-3 with TRBJ1-6; 7 bases match TRBD1. J was trimmed by 7 bases and V by 6 bases; bases with no gene match: 6. The CDR3 loop spans 14 amino acids. Germline-derived CDR1 and CDR2 are MNHEY and SVGEGT. CDR3 amino acids: CASSPGTANSPLHF. The CDR3 DNA sequence: TGTGCCAGCAGCCCCGGGACAGCGAATTCACCCCTCCACTTT.

For the CDR3, the DNA is TGCAGTGCTAGTTGGGGAACAGCGGGCTGGTACGAGCAGTACTTC. Amino acid sequence: CSASWGTAGWYEQYF. This chain uses TRBV20-1 with TRBJ2-7; tentatively, D is TRBD2 (6 bases). In germline, CDR1 is DFQATT, CDR2 SNEGSKA (reference sequence). V was shortened by 3 bases and J by 4 bases, with 19 bases between the two germline ends. This CDR3 has 15 residues.

The chain joins TRBV28 to TRBJ1-6, with D unresolved. This CDR3 region has 15 residues. Germline-derived CDR1 and CDR2 are MDHEN and SYDVKM. V lost 2 bases and J 0 bases, leaving 5 bases between the germline ends. DNA of the CDR3: TGTGCCAGCAGTTTAAGAGGCTCCTATAATTCACCCCTCCACTTT. Its protein product is CASSLRGSYNSPLHF. Full variable domain (missing parts from reference TRBV28 and TRBJ1-6): DVKVTQSSRYLVKRTGEKVFLECVQDMDHENMFWYRQDPGLGLRLIYFSYDVKMKEKGDIPEGYSVSREKKERFSLILESASTNQTSMYLCASSLRGSYNSPLHFGNGTRLTVT.